The following is a T cell receptor (beta chain) sequence with its context. This entry belongs to a study of T-cell reconstitution after alpha-beta-depleted transplantation in children. It was with unique molecular identifiers that the TCRbeta library was prepared. TCRdb re-derived calls from the PCR reads in MiXCR, one entry per CDR3 protein. The sample carries over 200,000 distinct CDR3 sequences, about 9.5% recorded once. CDR1 and CDR2 (germline): SQVTM, ANQGSEA. This CDR3 has 11 residues. Trimming removed 6 bases at V and 8 bases at J, with 13 bases between. The clonotype comes from a human donor who donated a stem cell graft to a child with acute lymphoblastic leukemia. The V and J genes are TRBV29-1 and TRBJ1-2, with D hard to call. The sample was PBMCs from the stem cell graft donor, taken from the stem cell graft. DNA for the CDR3: TGCAGCGTGGCAGGTATCAGGGGCTACACCTTC. Protein: CSVAGIRGYTF.